This T cell receptor beta chain was sequenced for a study of beta chain features in type 1 diabetes. Overall study findings and caveats: PCR might pick shorter templates more often, in the same way for patients and controls. Among all four CD4+ subsets, Type 1 diabetes patients had TCRB CDR3s that were moderately but significantly shorter.

Isolated RNA was reverse transcribed in full, so expressed TCRB transcripts were sequenced. Repertoires were generated with immunoSEQ multiplex PCR, while TCRdb's copy carries only in-frame clones and drops some. The repertoire consists of 300,000 to 350,000 clones, with less than 15% occurring once and the leading ten covering nearly 0.015%. With 2 bases clipped from V and 1 base from J, the junction kept 11 bases outside the gene matches. CDR1 and CDR2 (germline): SGHTA, FQGNSA. This CDR3 is 18 amino acids long. Comments on this clone: What it binds is unknown.

The receptor was isolated from a woman under 30 with type 1 diabetes. The V call is TRBV7-2, the J call TRBJ2-3; 8 nucleotides agree with TRBD2. Source material: naive CD4+ T cells from blood. The CDR3: CASSLSLRREVGTDTQYF. The CDR3 DNA follows: TGTGCCAGCAGCTTATCCCTCAGGCGGGAGGTGGGCACAGATACGCAGTATTTT.